This record looks at one TCR beta chain sequence and its context. The data are from a study of blood T cell repertoires in COVID-19. Produced via immunoSEQ multiplex PCR; TCRdb's table is partial and in-frame only. The sample consists of about 480,000 clones, about 85% of them appearing once. Cohort placement rested on clinical history that participants reported themselves. Cohort 3 donors counted as recovered after two negative PCRs, clearance, or resolved symptoms. The germline gives CDR1 SQVTM, CDR2 ANQGSEA. Unmatched junction bases numbered 6, after V lost 3 bases and J lost 5 bases. The CDR3 is 14 amino acids.

Sequences were obtained from PBMCs or T cells enriched from blood (not recorded which). This sequence originates from a woman aged 55-69 years who had recovered from COVID-19. V and J are TRBV29-1 and TRBJ1-2, with TRBD1 identical over 10 bases. This chain's CDR3 is CSVEGQGSGYGYTF. For the CDR3, the DNA is TGCAGCGTTGAGGGACAGGGGAGTGGTTATGGCTACACCTTC. The full variable domain, in which reference TRBV29-1 and TRBJ1-2 provide the parts outside the CDR3, is SAVISQKPSRDICQRGTSLTIQCQVDSQVTMMFWYRQQPGQSLTLIATANQGSEATYESGFVIDKFPISRPNLTFSTLTVSNMSPEDSSIYLCSVEGQGSGYGYTFGSGTRLTVV.